These T cell receptor beta chains were read from a single sample in a study of blood T cell repertoires in COVID-19. Assay used: immunoSEQ multiplex PCR; TCRdb lists only in-frame clones, some missing. Of hundreds of thousands of clones in the sample, around four fifths were seen once. Sequencing was carried out using peripheral blood. The receptors were sampled from an older woman with active or convalescent COVID-19. CDR3s include the opening cysteine and the closing phenylalanine or tryptophan. The D gene is left open where the match is weak. Not all rows give a size; the values are once, few, many and, for expanded clones, a class.

>.|TRBV6-5|TRBJ2-7|.
TGTGCCAGCAGTTACAACTACGGGTGGGAGCAGTACTTC
CASSYNYGWEQYF
>.|TRBV7-9|TRBJ1-2|.
TGTGCCAGCAGCTTACAGGTGAACTATGGCTACACCTTC
CASSLQVNYGYTF
>.|TRBV7-2|TRBJ2-1|.
TGTGCCAGCAGCTTTAGTCGCGGGGATGAGCAGTTCTTC
CASSFSRGDEQFF
>TRBD1|TRBV19|TRBJ1-5|few
TGTGCCAGTAGTAGAGTTACAGGGGGCCGTGTGCATTTT
CASSRVTGGRVHF
>TRBD1|TRBV6-1|TRBJ1-1|.
TGTGCCAGCAGTGAACGACAGGGGATCACTGAAGCTTTCTTT
CASSERQGITEAFF
>.|TRBV29-1|TRBJ1-2|once
TGCAGCGTTGGGGAGCGTGGCTACACCTTC
CSVGERGYTF
>.|TRBV10-3|TRBJ2-1|.
TGTGCCATCAGAGACAGGAACACCTACAATGAGCAGTTCTTC
CAIRDRNTYNEQFF
>TRBD1|TRBV6-4|TRBJ2-7|.
TGTGCCAGCAGTGCTCTCCGGGACAGGGATGTCCACGAGCAGTACTTC
CASSALRDRDVHEQYF
>TRBD2|TRBV6-6|TRBJ2-5|.
TGTGCCAGCAGGGTACTAGCGGGGGGGCTAGAGACCCAGTACTTC
CASRVLAGGLETQYF
>.|TRBV5-1|TRBJ1-2|.
TGCGCCAGCACGATGAGCGGGGGCAGAGCAGGCTATGGCTACACCTTC
CASTMSGGRAGYGYTF
>.|TRBV20-1|TRBJ2-5|.
TGCAGTGCTAGCCGTCAAGAGACCCAGTACTTC
CSASRQETQYF
>TRBD1|TRBV4-1|TRBJ2-7|.
TGCGCCAGCAGCCAAACAGGGGGCATCTACTACGAGCAGTACTTC
CASSQTGGIYYEQYF
>.|TRBV7-9|TRBJ1-2|few
TGTGCCAGCAGCACCTTGGACAGAACTTATGGCTACACCTTC
CASSTLDRTYGYTF
>.|TRBV2|TRBJ1-2|.
TGTGCCAGCAGCGAAGGGCACCAGGTGAACTATGGCTACACCTTC
CASSEGHQVNYGYTF